This T cell receptor beta chain was captured in a study of cytomegalovirus exposure and HLA in healthy donors. Only in-frame clones appear in the TCRdb table, and some are missing; sequencing was by immunoSEQ multiplex PCR. The sample shows about 110,000 clones, more than 70% of them seen only once. What was sequenced was PBMCs. The source is a woman under 30 in good health and CMV-seronegative.

CDR3 residues: CASSLGSGRWSEQFF. The CDR3 nucleotides read TGTGCCAGCAGCTTAGGAAGCGGGAGGTGGAGTGAGCAGTTCTTC. The J gene is TRBJ2-1, the V gene TRBV7-6, with 9 positions matching TRBD2. CDR3 length: 15 residues. The V gene's germline CDR1 is SGHVS and CDR2 FNYEAQ. V shed 1 base, J shed 9 bases, and the junction held 7 bases outside the gene matches.